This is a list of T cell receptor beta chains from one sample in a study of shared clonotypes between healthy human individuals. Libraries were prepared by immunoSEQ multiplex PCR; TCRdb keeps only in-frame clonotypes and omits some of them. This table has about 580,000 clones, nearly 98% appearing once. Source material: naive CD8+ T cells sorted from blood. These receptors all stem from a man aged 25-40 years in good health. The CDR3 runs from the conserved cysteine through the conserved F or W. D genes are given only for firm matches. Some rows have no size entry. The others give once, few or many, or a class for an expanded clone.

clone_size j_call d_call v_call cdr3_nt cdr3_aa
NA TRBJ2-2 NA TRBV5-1 TGCGCCAGCAGCTTGGATTTGGGGAAAGGCACCGGGGAGCTGTTTTTT CASSLDLGKGTGELFF
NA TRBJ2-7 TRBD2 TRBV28 TGTGCCAGCCCCTTGGGCGCCCCTCGCGGGAGTTACGAGCAGTACTTC CASPLGAPRGSYEQYF
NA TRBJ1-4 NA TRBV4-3 TGCGCCAGCAGCCAAGAAGGTCAGGTTAATGAAAAACTGTTTTTT CASSQEGQVNEKLFF
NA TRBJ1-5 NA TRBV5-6 TGTGCCAGCAGCTTATTTCAACAGGCGCTCAATCAGCCCCAGCATTTT CASSLFQQALNQPQHF
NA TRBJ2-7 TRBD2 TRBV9 TGTGCCAGCAGCAATAGTCACAGGACTAGCGGCTCCTACGAGCAGTACTTC CASSNSHRTSGSYEQYF
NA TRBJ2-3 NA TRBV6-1 TGTGCCAGCAAGTGGAGGGAGGGCACAGATACGCAGTATTTT CASKWREGTDTQYF
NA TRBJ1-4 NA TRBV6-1 TGTGCCAGCAGTGACGCGGGGGGCGGTGTTAATGAAAAACTGTTTTTT CASSDAGGGVNEKLFF
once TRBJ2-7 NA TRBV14 TGTGCCAGCAGCCCCCGCGGGCAGGGAAAGGAATACGAGCAGTACTTC CASSPRGQGKEYEQYF
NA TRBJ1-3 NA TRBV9 TGTGCCAGCAGAGCGGACGGAAGAAACACCATATATTTT CASRADGRNTIYF
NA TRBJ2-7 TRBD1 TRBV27 TGTGCCAGCAGGGGGACAGGTCCCTACGAGCAGTACTTC CASRGTGPYEQYF
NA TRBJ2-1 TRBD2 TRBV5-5 TGTGCCAGCAGCCTCCGGACTAGCGGGAGGTTCTATGAGCAGTTCTTC CASSLRTSGRFYEQFF
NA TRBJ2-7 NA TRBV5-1 TGCGCCAGCAGCTTAAACTCCGGGACAAACTACGAGCAGTACTTC CASSLNSGTNYEQYF
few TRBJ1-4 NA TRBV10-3 TGTGCCATCAGTGACGAGGGGGGGAATGAAAAACTGTTTTTT CAISDEGGNEKLFF
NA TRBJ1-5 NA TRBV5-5 TGTGCCAGCAGCCAAAGAACAGGGTCAAAGGATCAGCCCCAGCATTTT CASSQRTGSKDQPQHF
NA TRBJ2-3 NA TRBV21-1 TGTGCCAGCAGCCTAGCCGGGGACAGGGAAAACACATATACGCAGTATTTT CASSLAGDRENTYTQYF
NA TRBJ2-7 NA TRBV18 TGTGCCAGCTCACGAACTGCAGGAAGCTACGAGCAGTACTTC CASSRTAGSYEQYF
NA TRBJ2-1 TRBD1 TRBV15 TGTGCCACCAGCAGTGGCACAGGGGGCAGGAGTGAGCAGTTCTTC CATSSGTGGRSEQFF
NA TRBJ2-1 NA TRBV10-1 TGCGCCAGCAGTAGGGCAAGTTTCTCCATCAATGAGCAGTTCTTC CASSRASFSINEQFF
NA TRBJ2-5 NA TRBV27 TGTGCCAGCAGTTTACTTGGAACGGAAGAGACCCAGTACTTC CASSLLGTEETQYF
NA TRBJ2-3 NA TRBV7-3 TGTGCCAGCAGCTTAAGCGGACTTCAGGATACGCAGTATTTT CASSLSGLQDTQYF
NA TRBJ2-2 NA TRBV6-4 TGTGCCAGCAGGGCGAACACCGGGGAGCTGTTTTTT CASRANTGELFF
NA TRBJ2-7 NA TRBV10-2 TGCGCCAGCAGTGCCGGGATCTACGAGCAGTACTTC CASSAGIYEQYF
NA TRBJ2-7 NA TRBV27 TGTGCCAGCAGACCCCAATGGGGCTACGAGCAGTACTTC CASRPQWGYEQYF
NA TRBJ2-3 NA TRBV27 TGTGCCAGCAGTTTATGGTCAGAGAGCACAGATACGCAGTATTTT CASSLWSESTDTQYF
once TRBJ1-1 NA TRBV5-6 TGTGCCAGCAGCTTGGGCCAGGGGTTGGTTGAAGCTTTCTTT CASSLGQGLVEAFF
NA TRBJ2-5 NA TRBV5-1 TGCGCCAGCAGCTTGTCCTGGGGAACACAAGAGACCCAGTACTTC CASSLSWGTQETQYF
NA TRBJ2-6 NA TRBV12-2 TGTGCAAGTCGCCTACTTGAGACCACACAAAGTCGGGCCAACGTCCTGACTTTC CASRLLETTQSRANVLTF
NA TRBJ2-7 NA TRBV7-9 TGTGCCAGCAGCTTGGCGAACAGGGAACACGAGCAGTACTTC CASSLANREHEQYF
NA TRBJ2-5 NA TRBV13 TGTGCCAGCATGCGAGCGGGTACCCACCAAGAGACCCAGTACTTC CASMRAGTHQETQYF
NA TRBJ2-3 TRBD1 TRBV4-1 TGCGCCAGCAGCCAAGTAGGGACAGGGAAGTTCGCAGATACGCAGTATTTT CASSQVGTGKFADTQYF
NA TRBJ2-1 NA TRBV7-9 TGTGCCAGCAGCCACAATGAGCAGTTCTTC CASSHNEQFF
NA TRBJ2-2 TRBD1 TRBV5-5 TGTGCCAGCAGATTTGACAGGGGTTTGACCGGGGAGCTGTTTTTT CASRFDRGLTGELFF
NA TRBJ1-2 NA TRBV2 TGTGCCAGCCCACCGGGACTCCGTAATGGCTACACCTTC CASPPGLRNGYTF
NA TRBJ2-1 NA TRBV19 TGTGCCAGTAGTATAGCCCCGCGGGGTGAGCAGTTCTTC CASSIAPRGEQFF
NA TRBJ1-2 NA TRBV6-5 TGTGCCAGCAGTTACGGGGGTGCTGGCTACACCTTC CASSYGGAGYTF
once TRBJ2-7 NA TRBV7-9 TGTGCCAGCAGCTTTCCTAGCTCCTACGAGCAGTACTTC CASSFPSSYEQYF
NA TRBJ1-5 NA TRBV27 TGTGCCAGCAGTCTCGGCCAGGCAGGGAATCAGCCCCAGCATTTT CASSLGQAGNQPQHF
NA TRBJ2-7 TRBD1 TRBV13 TGTGCCAGCAGCCCGCTACCGGGACAGGGTTCCGCGAGCTCCTACGAGCAGTACTTC CASSPLPGQGSASSYEQYF
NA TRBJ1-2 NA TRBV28 TGTGCCAGCAGTTTGCAGGTGGGACCCGGCTACACCTTC CASSLQVGPGYTF
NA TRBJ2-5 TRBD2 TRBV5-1 TGCGCCAGCAGCTCCCCCAAAAAGCGGGGGGAAGAGACCCAGTACTTC CASSSPKKRGEETQYF
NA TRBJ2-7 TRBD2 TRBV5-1 TGCGCCAGCAGCTGGGATTCGCGCGGGAGAATCTACGAGCAGTACTTC CASSWDSRGRIYEQYF
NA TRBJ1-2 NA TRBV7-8 TGTGCCAGCAGCTTATATATGCAGCCCTATGGCTACACCTTC CASSLYMQPYGYTF
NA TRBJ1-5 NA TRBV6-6 TGTGCCAGCAGTTACCGAAGCAATCAGCCCCAGCATTTT CASSYRSNQPQHF